A selection of T cell receptor beta chains follows, all from one sample in a study of Graves' ophthalmopathy and Graves' hyperthyroidism. One entry per CDR3 protein results from TCRdb running MiXCR on the multiplex PCR reads. There are some 400,000 distinct CDR3 sequences in the sample; approximately 20% occur only once, and about 1.6% lies in the top ten. What was sequenced was peripheral blood. All receptors derive from a woman aged 18-29 years with Graves' ophthalmopathy. The CDR3 runs from the conserved cysteine through the conserved F or W. A D gene is named only where the DNA matches it firmly. The listing skips clone size in some rows; elsewhere it reads once, few, many or a size class.

many,TRBD2,TRBV6-1,TRBJ2-5,TGTGCCAGCAGTAAGACTAGCGGGGGGTCAGAGACCCAGTACTTC,CASSKTSGGSETQYF
many,-,TRBV30,TRBJ2-5,TGTGCCTGGAGGGTGGGAGAGACCCAGTACTTC,CAWRVGETQYF
-,TRBD2,TRBV6-5,TRBJ2-7,TGTGCCAGCAGTTACTCGACTAGCGGGATCATCCACGAGCAGTACTTC,CASSYSTSGIIHEQYF
many,TRBD1,TRBV2,TRBJ2-5,TGTGCCAGCAACCGGGACAGCCAAGAGACCCAGTACTTC,CASNRDSQETQYF
many,-,TRBV29-1,TRBJ2-7,TGCAGCGTGGACAGCCCCTCCTACGAGCAGCACTTC,CSVDSPSYEQHF
many,TRBD1,TRBV4-2,TRBJ1-6,TGTGCCAGCAGCCAACCACCGGGACAGGGAGCTTCACCCCTCCACTTT,CASSQPPGQGASPLHF
many,TRBD1,TRBV4-3,TRBJ2-2,TGCGCCAGCAGCCAAGATTTAGGGGGCAGTGAGCTGTTTTTT,CASSQDLGGSELFF
many,TRBD1,TRBV6-2/TRBV6-3,TRBJ2-5,TGTGCCAGCAGTTACCAGGGGGCGATGGGAGAGACCCAGTACTTC,CASSYQGAMGETQYF
many,-,TRBV10-2,TRBJ1-2,TGCGCCAGCAGTGATGGCAGTAACTATGGCTACACCTTC,CASSDGSNYGYTF
many,-,TRBV12-3/TRBV12-4,TRBJ2-6,TGTGCCAGCAGTCTAGGACTCAACTCTGGGGCCAACGTCCTGACTTTC,CASSLGLNSGANVLTF
many,TRBD2,TRBV29-1,TRBJ2-5,TGCAGCGTCAGGACTAGCGGGAGTGGGACCCAGTACTTC,CSVRTSGSGTQYF
many,-,TRBV5-1,TRBJ2-7,TGCGCCAGCAGCTTGGGGGGGGATCCCTACGAGCAGTACTTC,CASSLGGDPYEQYF
many,-,TRBV19,TRBJ2-7,TGTGCCAGTAGTATAGATTGGGGGACGTCGTACGAGCAGTACTTC,CASSIDWGTSYEQYF
many,-,TRBV6-1,TRBJ2-7,TGTGCCAGCAGTGAAGCGGTAGACACCGCTAGGGCCGAGCAGTACTTC,CASSEAVDTARAEQYF
many,TRBD1,TRBV7-2,TRBJ1-5,TGTGCCAGCAGCCCGGAGGGACAGGGTACTCAGCCCCAGCATTTT,CASSPEGQGTQPQHF
many,TRBD2,TRBV6-2/TRBV6-3,TRBJ2-7,TGTGCCAGTAGGACTAGCGGGGCCTACGAGCAGTACTTC,CASRTSGAYEQYF
many,-,TRBV6-2/TRBV6-3,TRBJ2-2,TGTGCCAGCAGTTACGAGGAGGGGCTGGTTCTCGGGGAGCTGTTTTTT,CASSYEEGLVLGELFF
-,-,TRBV20-1,TRBJ2-2,TGCAGTGCTTGGGTGCGGACCGGGGAGCTGTTTTTT,CSAWVRTGELFF
many,-,TRBV30,TRBJ1-1,TGTGCCTGGACAGGGGCGGACACTGAAGCTTTCTTT,CAWTGADTEAFF
-,-,TRBV6-1,TRBJ1-6,TGTGCCAGCAGCTCAGGACGGAATAATTCACCCCTCCACTTT,CASSSGRNNSPLHF
many,-,TRBV6-4,TRBJ2-2,TGTGCCAGCAGTGACTCCGCGGGGACCGGGGAGCTGTTTTTT,CASSDSAGTGELFF
many,-,TRBV15,TRBJ1-3,TGTGCCACCCAGGACCGTAGCTCTGGAAACACCATATATTTT,CATQDRSSGNTIYF
many,TRBD1,TRBV6-1,TRBJ1-5,TGTGCCAGCAGACATACAGGGGCCAGCAATCAGCCCCAGCATTTT,CASRHTGASNQPQHF
many,-,TRBV28,TRBJ1-2,TGTGCCAGCAGTTTATCGGGCAGGGACTATGGCTACACCTTC,CASSLSGRDYGYTF
many,TRBD1,TRBV5-1,TRBJ2-2,TGCGCCAGCAGCTCAAAACGCAGGGGGACCATGAATGGAGTTAAGTCCGGGGAGCTGTTTTTT,CASSSKRRGTMNGVKSGELFF
many,TRBD2,TRBV12-3/TRBV12-4,TRBJ2-5,TGTGCCAGCAGTTTATTGCCCCCTAGCGGGGCGTTCCAAGAGACCCAGTACTTC,CASSLLPPSGAFQETQYF
many,-,TRBV30,TRBJ1-1,TGTGCCTGGAGTGTACGGGGTCCGAACACTGAAGCTTTCTTT,CAWSVRGPNTEAFF
many,-,TRBV11-2,TRBJ1-1,TGTGCCAGCAGACCGGCGGGGGGGAACACTGAAGCTTTCTTT,CASRPAGGNTEAFF